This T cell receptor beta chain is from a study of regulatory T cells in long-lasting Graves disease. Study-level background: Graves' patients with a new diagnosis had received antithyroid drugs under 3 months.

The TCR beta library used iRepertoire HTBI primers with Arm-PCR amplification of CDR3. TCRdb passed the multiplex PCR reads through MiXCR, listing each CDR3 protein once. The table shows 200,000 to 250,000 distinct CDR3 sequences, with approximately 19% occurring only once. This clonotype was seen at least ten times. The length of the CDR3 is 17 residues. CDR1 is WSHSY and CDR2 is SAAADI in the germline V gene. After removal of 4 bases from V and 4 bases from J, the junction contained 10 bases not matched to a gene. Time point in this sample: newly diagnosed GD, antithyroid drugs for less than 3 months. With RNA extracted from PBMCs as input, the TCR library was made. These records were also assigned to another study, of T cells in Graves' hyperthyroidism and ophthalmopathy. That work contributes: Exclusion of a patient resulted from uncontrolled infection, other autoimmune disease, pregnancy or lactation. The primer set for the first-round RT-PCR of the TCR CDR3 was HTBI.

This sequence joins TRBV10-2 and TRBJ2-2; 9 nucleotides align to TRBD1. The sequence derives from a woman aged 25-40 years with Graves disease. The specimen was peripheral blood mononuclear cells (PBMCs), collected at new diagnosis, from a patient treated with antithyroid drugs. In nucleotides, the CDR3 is TGCGCCAGCAGTGTGTTACAGGGGGCGCATATCACCGGGGAGCTGTTTTTT. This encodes CASSVLQGAHITGELFF.